The 32 T cell receptor beta chains listed next were all sequenced from one sample in a study of blood T cell repertoires in COVID-19. Sequencing was performed with immunoSEQ multiplex PCR; in TCRdb, only in-frame clones are kept and a portion is missing. Of roughly 360,000 clones detected, 87% appear once; the ten largest clones hold about 1.5%. The specimen was PBMCs or T cells enriched from blood (not recorded which). The source is a man aged 30 to 45 who had recovered from COVID-19.

The gene calls are TRBV28 and TRBJ1-4; 8 nucleotides line up with TRBD1. V lost 7 bases, J lost 8 bases, and 3 bases stayed unmatched. Germline CDR1 reads MDHEN; CDR2 reads SYDVKM. The CDR3 loop spans 12 amino acids. The CDR3 DNA follows: TGTGCCAGCAAACGACAGGGGGAAAAACTGTTTTTT. It codes for CASKRQGEKLFF.

The chain links TRBV5-1 to TRBJ2-4, with D uncertain. The CDR3 is made up of 13 amino acids. In germline, CDR1 is SGHRS, CDR2 YFSETQ. V lost 0 bases and J 5 bases, leaving 6 bases between the germline ends. CDR3 protein: CASSLDPENIQYF. The CDR3 nucleotides read TGCGCCAGCAGCTTGGATCCAGAAAACATTCAGTACTTC.

This clone appeared a single time. The chain carries TRBV2 and TRBJ1-1; D is possibly TRBD1 (6 bases). The germline CDR1 and CDR2 sequences are SNHLY and FYNNEI. CDR3 size: 14 residues. The V end was cut by 4 bases, the J end by 1 base, with 10 bases between. The CDR3 loop reads CASSVEGGNTEAFF. CDR3 DNA: TGTGCCAGCAGTGTAGAAGGGGGGAACACTGAAGCTTTCTTT.

The chain carries TRBV10-3 and TRBJ1-4; D is ambiguous. Trimming removed 4 bases at V and 5 bases at J, with 11 bases between. In germline, CDR1 is ENHRY, CDR2 SYGVKD. CDR3 length: 14 amino acids. The CDR3 DNA sequence: TGTGCCATCAGTGGTTCGTCCCAGAATGAAAAACTGTTTTTT. It translates to CAISGSSQNEKLFF.

This rearrangement joins TRBV5-4 to TRBJ1-6, with a tentative D call TRBD1 (6 bases). V was shortened by 0 bases and J by 18 bases, with 13 bases between the two germline ends. CDR3 length: 12 residues. CDR1 is SGHNT, CDR2 YYREEE, per germline (reference sequence). CDR3 in DNA: TGTGCCAGCAGCTTGGTGGGAGGGACATCCCACTTT. Translating it yields CASSLVGGTSHF.

This rearrangement joins TRBV7-9 to TRBJ1-2, with a possible D match to TRBD1 (6 bases). Germline V gene data show CDR1 as SEHNR and CDR2 as FQNEAQ (reference sequence). The CDR3 runs 17 residues. Trimming stripped 5 bases from V and 1 base from J, with 20 bases between. DNA for the CDR3: TGTGCCAGCAGCCCCCGCCTTACAGGGCCGTTTAACTATGGCTACACCTTC. It specifies CASSPRLTGPFNYGYTF.

The CDR3 nucleotides read TGTGCCAGCAGCTTAGTAATGGGGGGTCACGGAGATACGCAGTATTTT. Its translation: CASSLVMGGHGDTQYF. The J gene is TRBJ2-3, the V gene TRBV7-2; TRBD2 is a possible D gene (6 bases). Trimming removed 1 base from V and 5 bases from J, with 16 bases in between. The CDR3 covers 16 residues. Germline V gene sequence: CDR1 SGHTA, CDR2 FQGNSA.

The chain recombines TRBV27 with TRBJ1-1; D perhaps matches TRBD1 (5 bases). V was trimmed by 4 bases and J by 6 bases, leaving 12 bases between them. Germline V gives CDR1 MNHEY, CDR2 SMNVEV (reference sequence). This CDR3 has 13 residues. The DNA for the CDR3 is TGTGCCAGCAGTTGGACACTCGAGGCTGAAGCTTTCTTT. Translation gives CASSWTLEAEAFF.

The chain has TRBV18 and TRBJ1-1, with TRBD1 identical over 7 bases. The germline V gene has CDR1 KGHSH and CDR2 LQKENI. V was clipped by 3 bases and J by 0 bases; unmatched bases: 7. This CDR3 spans 16 amino acids. For the CDR3, the DNA is TGTGCCAGCTCACCTTCGGGACAGTTTATGAACACTGAAGCTTTCTTT. Encoded protein: CASSPSGQFMNTEAFF.

This CDR3 reads CASSLVGTGTQPQHF. The CDR3 nucleotides read TGTGCCAGCAGCTTAGTGGGGACAGGGACTCAGCCCCAGCATTTT. The genes are TRBV7-2 and TRBJ1-5; 9 bases are a match to TRBD1. Per germline, CDR1 SGHTA and CDR2 FQGNSA. V shed 1 base, J shed 6 bases, and the junction held 4 bases outside the gene matches. This CDR3 is built from 15 residues.

V gene TRBV19 combines with J gene TRBJ2-3, with D unclear. Trimming shortened V by 10 bases and J by 2 bases, and 13 bases separated the two germline ends. Germline CDR1 LNHDA, CDR2 SQIVND (reference sequence). The CDR3 runs to 13 residues. The DNA of the CDR3 is TGTGCCATCTCGCAGCGCCTCACAGATACGCAGTATTTT. Its translation is CAISQRLTDTQYF.

The chain has TRBV11-2 and TRBJ1-4, with 9 bases aligning to TRBD1. The CDR3 consists of 15 residues. V was pared by 1 base and J by 8 bases, with 5 bases of the junction left unmatched. CDR1 and CDR2 from the germline V gene are SGHAT and FQNNGV. CDR3 in amino acids: CASSLAGTGREKLFF. CDR3 DNA sequence: TGTGCCAGCAGCTTAGCGGGGACAGGGAGGGAAAAACTGTTTTTT.

The sample holds many counts of this clone. The J gene is TRBJ1-5, the V gene TRBV5-5; the D is unclear. The length of the CDR3 is 16 residues. V lost 4 bases to trimming and J lost 7 bases, with 21 bases between them. Germline CDR1 SGHKS, CDR2 YYEKEE (reference sequence). The CDR3 spells CASSRRRPKGGQPQHF. Here the CDR3 DNA reads TGTGCCAGCAGCCGCAGGAGGCCGAAGGGAGGGCAGCCCCAGCATTTT.

The chain uses TRBV6-2 or TRBV6-3 and TRBJ1-2, with TRBD1 as a possible D gene (6 bases). CDR3 length: 14 amino acids. Trimming shortened V by 7 bases and J by 4 bases, and 16 bases separated the two germline ends. Germline V gene sequence: CDR1 MNHEY, CDR2 SVGEGT. CDR3 coding DNA: TGTGCCAGCACCCCGGGGGCGAGTATCTATGGCTACACCTTC. Its translation: CASTPGASIYGYTF.

The V call is TRBV11-2, the J call TRBJ1-2; 9 bases fit TRBD1. This CDR3 comprises 14 residues. The J segment lost 8 bases and the V segment lost 1 base, leaving 5 bases of the junction unmatched. Germline lookup yields CDR1 SGHAT and CDR2 FQNNGV. CDR3 coding DNA: TGTGCCAGCAGCTTAGTCGGGACAGGGAAAGGCTACACCTTC. Translated, it gives CASSLVGTGKGYTF.

The chain uses TRBV5-6 and TRBJ1-1; D perhaps matches TRBD1 (5 bases). Between the trimmed V and J ends, which lost 4 bases and 0 bases, there was a span of 13 bases. The CDR3 extends over 15 amino acids. Germline V CDR1 and CDR2: SGHDT, YYEEEE. Here the CDR3 DNA reads TGTGCCAGCAGCACGACAGTCGCTATGAACACTGAAGCTTTCTTT. Translation gives CASSTTVAMNTEAFF.

V is TRBV5-8 and J is TRBJ1-6, with TRBD1 as a possible D gene (5 bases). The CDR3 sequence is 16 residues long. With 4 bases removed from V and 0 bases from J, the gap between germline ends came to 11 bases. From germline, CDR1 is SGHTS and CDR2 YDEGEE. The CDR3 spells CASSHDRRSYNSPLHF. Written as DNA, the CDR3 is TGTGCCAGCAGCCACGACAGACGCTCCTATAATTCACCCCTCCACTTT.

There are a few counts of this clone. The rearrangement links TRBV30 to TRBJ1-2; 11 bases line up with TRBD1. This CDR3 is built from 14 residues. The germline gives CDR1 GTSNPN, CDR2 SVGIG (reference sequence). J gave up 2 bases and V 8 bases, and 7 bases lay outside the gene matches. This chain's CDR3 is CARSRDRGNYGYTF. DNA of the CDR3: TGTGCCCGGTCACGGGACAGGGGGAACTATGGCTACACCTTC.

This chain uses TRBV5-5 with TRBJ1-4; the D is unclear. CDR1 SGHKS and CDR2 YYEKEE come from the germline V gene (reference sequence). Trimming took off 4 bases at V and 7 bases at J, with 17 bases between the two ends. This CDR3 is 15 amino acids long. CDR3 nucleotides: TGTGCCAGCAGCCCGAAGACACTGGAGGTTGAAAAACTGTTTTTT. Amino acid sequence: CASSPKTLEVEKLFF.

The chain recombines TRBV9 with TRBJ1-2, with 7 bases aligning to TRBD1. The V gene end was trimmed by 3 bases and the J gene end by 4 bases; junction bases not matched to a gene: 3. Germline CDR1 SGDLS, CDR2 YYNGEE. This CDR3 is 13 amino acids long. For the CDR3, the DNA is TGTGCCAGCAGCGCGGACAGGTCCTATGGCTACACCTTC. Translated: CASSADRSYGYTF.

The chain couples TRBV7-2 to TRBJ2-3; 12 nucleotides agree with TRBD2. The CDR3 is made up of 16 amino acids. Germline lookup yields CDR1 SGHTA and CDR2 FQGNSA. V dropped 5 bases and J dropped 5; count of bases not matched to a gene: 8. CDR3 sequence (DNA): TGTGCCAGCAGCAGTAGACTAGCGGGGGAGGTAGATACGCAGTATTTT. Its protein is CASSSRLAGEVDTQYF.

The V call is TRBV7-9, the J call TRBJ1-1, with D possibly being TRBD1 (5 bases). Looked up from germline, CDR1 is SEHNR and CDR2 is FQNEAQ (reference sequence). This CDR3 has 15 amino acids. V gave up 4 bases and J gave up 0 bases, with 12 bases separating them. The CDR3 DNA follows: TGTGCCAGCAGCTCACCCAGGGATTTGAACACTGAAGCTTTCTTT. This translates into CASSSPRDLNTEAFF.

This clone occurred once. The chain recombines TRBV6-1 with TRBJ1-5; D might be TRBD1 (5 bases). Deletions cut 1 base from V and 8 bases from J, with 9 bases between. The CDR3 covers 13 residues. In germline, CDR1 is MNHNS, CDR2 SASEGT. In DNA, the CDR3 is TGTGCCAGCAGTGAAGTGGGGCAGGAGCCCCAGCATTTT. It yields the protein CASSEVGQEPQHF.

The J gene is TRBJ1-2, the V gene TRBV7-2, with a possible D match to TRBD1 (5 bases). This CDR3 is 13 amino acids long. Trimming cost V 1 base and J 8 bases, with 11 bases left between them. CDR1 and CDR2 from the germline V gene are SGHTA and FQGNSA. The CDR3 DNA follows: TGTGCCAGCAGCTTAGACAGGCTCGGGGGCTACACCTTC. Translation gives CASSLDRLGGYTF.

V and J are TRBV28 and TRBJ2-3, with TRBD2 matching 13 bases. This CDR3 is built from 20 residues. The ends lost 4 bases at V and 0 bases at J; junction bases unmatched: 13. Germline CDR1 MDHEN, CDR2 SYDVKM. The CDR3 DNA follows: TGTGCCAGCAGTTCCTTGTCAGGGCGACTAGCGGGGGGAAGCACAGATACGCAGTATTTT. Amino acids: CASSSLSGRLAGGSTDTQYF.

The genes are TRBV9 and TRBJ1-2; 10 bases agree with TRBD1. The CDR3 covers 15 residues. Germline V gene sequence: CDR1 SGDLS, CDR2 YYNGEE. Trimming cost V 1 base and J 6 bases; bases outside gene matches: 6. The CDR3 spells CASSVRGTGADGYTF. The DNA for the CDR3 is TGTGCCAGCAGCGTAAGGGGGACAGGGGCTGATGGCTACACCTTC.

The chain recombines TRBV10-1 with TRBJ2-7; D may be TRBD2 (6 bases). The CDR3 spans 13 residues. Per germline, CDR1 WNHNN and CDR2 SYGVQD (reference sequence). Trimming left V 2 bases short and J 4 bases short, with 9 bases between. This chain's CDR3 is CASSEAGGYEQYF. In nucleotides, the CDR3 is TGCGCCAGCAGTGAGGCCGGGGGTTACGAGCAGTACTTC.

V usage is TRBV19 and J usage is TRBJ1-2; a possible D gene is TRBD1 (6 bases). CDR3 length: 13 amino acids. Germline lookup yields CDR1 LNHDA and CDR2 SQIVND (reference sequence). The germline V and J ends were trimmed by 8 bases and 8 bases, with 18 bases remaining between them. CDR3 loop: CASLDRDNLGYTF. The CDR3 DNA follows: TGTGCCAGTCTCGACCGGGACAATTTAGGCTACACCTTC.

This clone was seen only once. The chain recombines TRBV2 with TRBJ2-3, with 7 bases identical to TRBD1. Germline CDR1 is SNHLY and CDR2 is FYNNEI. The CDR3 is 13 amino acids. J gave up 5 bases and V 4 bases, and 3 bases lay outside the gene matches. As DNA, the CDR3 is TGTGCCAGCAGTGCAACAGGGGTAGATACGCAGTATTTT. It translates to CASSATGVDTQYF.

This rearrangement joins TRBV27 to TRBJ2-5, with 9 bases matching TRBD2. This CDR3 is built from 14 residues. Trimming cost V 4 bases and J 5 bases; bases outside gene matches: 5. CDR1 and CDR2 from the germline V gene are MNHEY and SMNVEV (reference sequence). The CDR3 is CASSSGLAAETQYF. The CDR3 nucleotides read TGTGCCAGCAGTTCGGGACTAGCCGCCGAGACCCAGTACTTC.

CDR3 DNA sequence: TGTGCCAGCAGTGAACTGGGCAGTAGCAATCAGCCCCAGCATTTT. Protein: CASSELGSSNQPQHF. The V and J genes are TRBV2 and TRBJ1-5; D is unresolved. Deletions cut 2 bases from V and 0 bases from J, with 8 bases between. In germline, CDR1 is SNHLY, CDR2 FYNNEI. The CDR3 totals 15 residues.

The chain recombines TRBV4-1 with TRBJ2-3; 12 bases line up with TRBD2. Trimming removed 0 bases from V and 5 bases from J; junction bases left unmatched: 6. CDR3 length equals 17 residues. In germline, CDR1 is MGHRA, CDR2 YSYEKL. CDR3 sequence (DNA): TGCGCCAGCAGCCAAGATTCGACTAGCGGGGGTGGAGATACGCAGTATTTT. This sequence encodes CASSQDSTSGGGDTQYF.